This TCR beta chain was captured by sequencing in a study of beta chain features in type 1 diabetes. The V and J ends lost 3 bases and 0 bases, in that order; junction bases with no gene match: 3. Germline CDR1 reads SGHRS; CDR2 reads YFSETQ. The CDR3 has 15 residues. Study-wide findings and caveats: It was possible that PCR favored shorter templates, equally so in patients and controls. Among all four CD4+ subsets, Type 1 diabetes patients had TCRB CDR3s that were moderately but significantly shorter. A definitive answer on HLA type influencing TCRB rearrangement was not reached here.

Only a few counts were recorded for this clone. Its antigen is still unknown. The sequenced template was cDNA made from the entire isolated RNA. Only in-frame clones appear in the TCRdb table, and some are missing; sequencing was by immunoSEQ multiplex PCR. Altogether roughly 140,000 clones are present, approximately 10% being singletons, with the ten largest covering less than 0.5%. The chain uses TRBV5-1 and TRBJ2-7, with TRBD1 matching over 10 bases. Sequencing was done on a sample of central memory CD4+ T cells from blood. The clonotype originates from a man aged 30 to 39 with type 1 diabetes. DNA for the CDR3: TGCGCCAGCAGCTCGACAGGGGGCAGCTCCTACGAGCAGTACTTC. As protein: CASSSTGGSSYEQYF. The whole variable domain, remainder taken from reference TRBV5-1 and TRBJ2-7, is KAGVTQTPRYLIKTRGQQVTLSCSPISGHRSVSWYQQTPGQGLQFLFEYFSETQRNKGNFPGRFSGRQFSNSRSEMNVSTLELGDSALYLCASSSTGGSSYEQYFGPGTRLTVT.